This T cell receptor (beta chain) was captured by sequencing in a study of T cells after yellow fever vaccination. A single record per CDR3 protein comes from TCRdb applying MiXCR to the 5' RACE reads. The table includes approximately 350,000 distinct CDR3 sequences, 11% detected once. This clonotype was recorded a few times. The sample here was PBMCs, taken on the day of the first yellow fever vaccination. The TCR comes from a man younger than 35 who received the YFV17D yellow fever vaccine.

The CDR3 DNA reads as TGCAGTGCTAGAGATCAGCGGGGGGGCATCCAGCAGTTCTTC. Translating gives CSARDQRGGIQQFF. The chain carries TRBV20-1 and TRBJ2-1; 10 positions agree with TRBD2. Germline CDR1 and CDR2: DFQATT and SNEGSKA (reference sequence). Trimming at V came to 0 bases and at J to 11 bases, leaving 7 bases not matched to a gene. CDR3 length: 14 residues.